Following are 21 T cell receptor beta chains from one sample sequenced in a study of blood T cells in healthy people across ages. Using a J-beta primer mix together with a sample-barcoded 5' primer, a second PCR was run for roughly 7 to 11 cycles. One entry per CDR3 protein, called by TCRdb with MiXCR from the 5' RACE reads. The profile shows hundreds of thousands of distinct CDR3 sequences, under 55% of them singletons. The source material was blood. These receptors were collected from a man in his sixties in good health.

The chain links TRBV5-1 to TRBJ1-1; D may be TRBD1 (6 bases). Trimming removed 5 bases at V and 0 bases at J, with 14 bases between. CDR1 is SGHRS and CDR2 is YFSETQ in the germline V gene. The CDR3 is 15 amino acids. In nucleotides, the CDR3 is TGCGCCAGCAGGTCCGGGACAACTCTGAACACTGAAGCTTTCTTT. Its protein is CASRSGTTLNTEAFF.

The CDR3 DNA reads as TGTGCCAGCAGTCCAGCCAGGCGGACAGGGGTCTATGGCTACACCTTC. This sequence encodes CASSPARRTGVYGYTF. This sequence joins TRBV27 and TRBJ1-2; TRBD1 aligns across 9 bases. The CDR3 consists of 16 residues. Germline V gives CDR1 MNHEY, CDR2 SMNVEV (reference sequence). V lost 5 bases and J lost 4; bases outside the gene matches: 11.

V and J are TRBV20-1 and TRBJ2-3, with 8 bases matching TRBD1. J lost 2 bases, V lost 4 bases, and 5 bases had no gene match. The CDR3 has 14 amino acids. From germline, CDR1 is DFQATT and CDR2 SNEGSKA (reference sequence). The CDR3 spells CSAKGTGYTDTQYF. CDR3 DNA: TGCAGTGCTAAGGGGACAGGTTACACAGATACGCAGTATTTT.

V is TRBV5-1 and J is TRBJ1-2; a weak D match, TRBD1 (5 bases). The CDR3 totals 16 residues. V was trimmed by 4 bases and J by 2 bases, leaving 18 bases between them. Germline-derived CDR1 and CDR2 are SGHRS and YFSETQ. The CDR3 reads CASSPSERGANYGYTF. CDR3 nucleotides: TGCGCCAGCAGCCCATCTGAGAGGGGAGCGAACTATGGCTACACCTTC.

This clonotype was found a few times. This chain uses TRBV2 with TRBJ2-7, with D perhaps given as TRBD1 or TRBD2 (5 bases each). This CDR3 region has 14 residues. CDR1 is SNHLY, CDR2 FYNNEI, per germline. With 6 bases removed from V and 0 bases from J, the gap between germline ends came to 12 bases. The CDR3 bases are TGTGCCAGCAGGACCGGGACGGCCTCCTACGAGCAGTACTTC. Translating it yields CASRTGTASYEQYF. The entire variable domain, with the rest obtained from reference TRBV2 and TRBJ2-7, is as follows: EPEVTQTPSHQVTQMGQEVILRCVPISNHLYFYWYRQILGQKVEFLVSFYNNEISEKSEIFDDQFSVERPDGSNFTLKIRSTKLEDSAMYFCASRTGTASYEQYFGPGTRLTVT.

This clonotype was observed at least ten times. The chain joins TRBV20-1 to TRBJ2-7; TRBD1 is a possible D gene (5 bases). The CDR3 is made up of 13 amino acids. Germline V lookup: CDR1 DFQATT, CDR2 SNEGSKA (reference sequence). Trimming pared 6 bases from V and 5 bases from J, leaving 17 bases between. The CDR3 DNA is TGCAGTGCCGCGGACACCGGATTGCACGAGCAGTACTTC. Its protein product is CSAADTGLHEQYF.

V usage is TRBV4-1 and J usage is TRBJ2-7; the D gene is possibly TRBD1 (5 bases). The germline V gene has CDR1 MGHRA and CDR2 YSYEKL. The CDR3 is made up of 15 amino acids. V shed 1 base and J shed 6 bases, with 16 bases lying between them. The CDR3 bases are TGCGCCAGCAGCCAAGCGGCCTCAGGGTTTAGCGAGCAGTACTTC. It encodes CASSQAASGFSEQYF.

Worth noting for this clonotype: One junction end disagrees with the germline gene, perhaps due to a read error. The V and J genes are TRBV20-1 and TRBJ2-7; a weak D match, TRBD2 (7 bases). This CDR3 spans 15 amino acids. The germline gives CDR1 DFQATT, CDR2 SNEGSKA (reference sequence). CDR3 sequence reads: CSAPLAGARSYGQYF. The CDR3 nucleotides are TGCAGTGCTCCATTGGCGGGGGCGCGGTCCTACGGGCAGTACTTC.

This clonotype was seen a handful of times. CDR3 loop: CASSQEFASLAKNIQYF. In DNA, the CDR3 is TGCGCCAGCAGCCAAGAGTTTGCCAGTCTAGCCAAAAACATTCAGTACTTC. The genes are TRBV4-3 and TRBJ2-4; D call uncertain. The CDR3 totals 17 residues. Looked up from germline, CDR1 is LGHNA and CDR2 is YSLEER. V was cut by 0 bases and J by 0 bases, with 12 bases left in between.

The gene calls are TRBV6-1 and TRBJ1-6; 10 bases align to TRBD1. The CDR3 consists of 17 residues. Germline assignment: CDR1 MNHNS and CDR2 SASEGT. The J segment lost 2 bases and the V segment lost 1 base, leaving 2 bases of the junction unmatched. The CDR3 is CASSEGDRGAYNSPLHF. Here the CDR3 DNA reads TGTGCCAGCAGTGAAGGGGACAGGGGCGCCTATAATTCACCCCTCCACTTT.

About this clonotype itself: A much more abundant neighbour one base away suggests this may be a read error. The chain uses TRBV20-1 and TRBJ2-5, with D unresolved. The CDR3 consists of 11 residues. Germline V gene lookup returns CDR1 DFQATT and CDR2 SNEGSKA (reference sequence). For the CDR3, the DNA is TGCGGTGCTAGAGTGGTGGGGACCCAGTACTTC. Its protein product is CGARVVGTQYF.

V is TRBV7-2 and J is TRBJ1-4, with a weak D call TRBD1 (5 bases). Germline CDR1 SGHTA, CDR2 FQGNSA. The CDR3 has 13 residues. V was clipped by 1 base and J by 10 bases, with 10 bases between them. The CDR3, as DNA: TGTGCCAGCAGCTTAGAACAGGTTCCAAAACTGTTTTTT. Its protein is CASSLEQVPKLFF.

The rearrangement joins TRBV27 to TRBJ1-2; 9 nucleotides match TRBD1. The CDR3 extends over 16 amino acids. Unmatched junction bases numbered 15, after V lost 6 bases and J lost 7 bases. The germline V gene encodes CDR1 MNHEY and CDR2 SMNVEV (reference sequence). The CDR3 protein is CASRPIPGQGSFGYTF. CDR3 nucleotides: TGTGCCAGCAGACCTATACCGGGACAGGGCTCATTTGGCTACACCTTC.

The CDR3 nucleotides read TGTGCCAGCAGGCACCGGGACATGATAACCTACGAGCAGTACTTC. Encoded protein: CASRHRDMITYEQYF. The rearrangement joins TRBV6-2 or TRBV6-3 to TRBJ2-7, with a tentative D call TRBD1 (6 bases). V dropped 6 bases and J dropped 2 bases, with 17 bases sitting between them. The CDR3 covers 15 residues. Germline lookup yields CDR1 MNHEY and CDR2 SVGEGT.

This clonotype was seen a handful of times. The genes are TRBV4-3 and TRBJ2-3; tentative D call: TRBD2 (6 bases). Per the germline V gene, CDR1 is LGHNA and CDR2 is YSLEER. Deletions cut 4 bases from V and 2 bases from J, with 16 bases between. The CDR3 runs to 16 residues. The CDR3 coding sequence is TGCGCCAGCAGCCTAAATGGGGCTAGCGCCACAGATACGCAGTATTTT. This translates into CASSLNGASATDTQYF.

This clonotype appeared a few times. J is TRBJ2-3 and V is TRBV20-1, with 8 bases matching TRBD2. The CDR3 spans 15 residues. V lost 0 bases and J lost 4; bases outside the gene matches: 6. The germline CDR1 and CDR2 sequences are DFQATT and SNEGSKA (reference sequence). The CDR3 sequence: CSARDLGLVADTQYF. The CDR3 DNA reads TGCAGTGCTAGAGATCTGGGACTAGTTGCAGATACGCAGTATTTT.

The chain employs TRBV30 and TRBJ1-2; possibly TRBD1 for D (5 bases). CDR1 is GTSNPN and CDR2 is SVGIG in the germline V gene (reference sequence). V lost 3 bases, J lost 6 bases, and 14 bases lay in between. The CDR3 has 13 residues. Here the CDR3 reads CAWSEGRAHGYTF. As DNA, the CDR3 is TGTGCCTGGAGCGAGGGCAGGGCTCATGGCTACACCTTC.

The CDR3 region has the DNA TGTGCCAGCAGTTTATTTCGGACAGCAACCTACGAGCAGTACTTC. Protein product: CASSLFRTATYEQYF. The rearrangement joins TRBV28 to TRBJ2-7; a weak D match, TRBD1 (6 bases). This CDR3 is 15 amino acids long. Germline V gives CDR1 MDHEN, CDR2 SYDVKM. Between the trimmed V and J ends, which lost 1 base and 2 bases, there was a span of 12 bases.

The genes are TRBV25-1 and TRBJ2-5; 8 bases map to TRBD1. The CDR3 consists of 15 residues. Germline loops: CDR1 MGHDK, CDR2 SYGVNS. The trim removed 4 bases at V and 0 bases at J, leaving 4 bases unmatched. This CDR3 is CASSVTGGHQETQYF. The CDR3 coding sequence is TGTGCCAGCAGTGTAACAGGGGGGCACCAAGAGACCCAGTACTTC.

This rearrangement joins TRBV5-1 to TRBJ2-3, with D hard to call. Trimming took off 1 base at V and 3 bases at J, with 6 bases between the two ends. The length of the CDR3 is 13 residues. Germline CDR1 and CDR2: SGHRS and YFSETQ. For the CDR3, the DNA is TGCGCCAGCAGCTTGCGTAATACAGATACGCAGTATTTT. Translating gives CASSLRNTDTQYF.

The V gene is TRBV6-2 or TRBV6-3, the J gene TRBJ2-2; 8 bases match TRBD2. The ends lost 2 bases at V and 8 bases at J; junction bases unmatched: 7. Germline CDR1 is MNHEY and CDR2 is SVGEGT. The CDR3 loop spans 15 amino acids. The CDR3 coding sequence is TGTGCCAGCAGTTACGGCGCGGGGGGACCTGGGGAGCTGTTTTTT. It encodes CASSYGAGGPGELFF.